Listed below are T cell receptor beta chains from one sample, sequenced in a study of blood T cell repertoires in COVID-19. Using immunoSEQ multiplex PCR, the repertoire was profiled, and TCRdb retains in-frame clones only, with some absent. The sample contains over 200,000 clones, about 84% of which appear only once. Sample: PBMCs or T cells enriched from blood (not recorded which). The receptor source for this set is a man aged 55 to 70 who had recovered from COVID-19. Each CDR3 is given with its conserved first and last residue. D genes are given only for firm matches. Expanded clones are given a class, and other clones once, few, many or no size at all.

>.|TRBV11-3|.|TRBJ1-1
CASSLSPSRGTEAFF
TGTGCCAGCAGCTTATCCCCCTCCAGGGGTACTGAAGCTTTCTTT
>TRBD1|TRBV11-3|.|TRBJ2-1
CASSQGGQGQNEQFF
TGTGCCAGCAGCCAAGGGGGACAGGGCCAAAATGAGCAGTTCTTC
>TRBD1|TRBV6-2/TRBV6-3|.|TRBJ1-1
CASSGGQRLMNTEAFF
TGTGCCAGCAGCGGGGGACAGCGCTTAATGAACACTGAAGCTTTCTTT
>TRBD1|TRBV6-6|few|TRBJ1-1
CAILEDRRMNTEAFF
TGTGCCATCCTCGAGGACAGGCGTATGAACACTGAAGCTTTCTTT
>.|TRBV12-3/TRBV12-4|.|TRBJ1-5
CASSFKRNQPQHF
TGTGCCAGCAGTTTCAAGAGAAATCAGCCCCAGCATTTT
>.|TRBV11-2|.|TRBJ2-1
CASSKTSLSSYNEQFF
TGTGCCAGCAGCAAAACTAGCCTGAGCTCCTACAATGAGCAGTTCTTC
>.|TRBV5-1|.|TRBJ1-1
CASNGTPKNTEAFF
TGCGCCAGCAACGGTACGCCGAAGAACACTGAAGCTTTCTTT
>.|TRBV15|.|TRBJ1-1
CATSRESGGTLEAFF
TGTGCCACCAGCAGAGAGTCCGGCGGGACGCTGGAAGCTTTCTTT
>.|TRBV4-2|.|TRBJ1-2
CASSQEKGAWDGYTF
TGTGCCAGCAGCCAAGAAAAAGGGGCTTGGGATGGCTACACCTTC
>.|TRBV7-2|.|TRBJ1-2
CASSLGRQELYGYTF
TGTGCCAGCAGCTTAGGAAGACAGGAGCTCTATGGCTACACCTTC